This T cell receptor beta chain emerged from a study of blood T cell repertoires in COVID-19. Produced via immunoSEQ multiplex PCR; TCRdb's table is partial and in-frame only. The repertoire holds about 180,000 clones, with about 85% as singletons. Germline V gene sequence: CDR1 MNHNS, CDR2 SASEGT. The V gene lost 2 bases and the J gene lost 1 base, with 12 bases spanning the gap. The CDR3 loop spans 16 amino acids. Sequencing input: peripheral blood. This rearrangement joins TRBV6-1 to TRBJ2-1; no clear D. This TCR was recovered from a woman aged 80 or older with acute or convalescent COVID-19. CDR3: CASSEWSVSSYNEQFF. The CDR3 bases are TGTGCCAGCAGTGAATGGTCGGTTAGTTCCTACAATGAGCAGTTCTTC.